This TCR beta chain derives from a study of vaccination effects on CD4 cells after COVID-19 (dated by TCRdb to between 2020 and 2023). A note on the overall study: Two doses of either the BNT162b2 or the mRNA-1273 mRNA SARS-CoV-2 vaccine were administered to participants. Pre-vaccine samples from a couple of convalescent patients were drawn 16 days and one week before the first dose, 142 and 148 days after COVID-19 diagnosis. In both COVID-19 convalescent patients and infection-naive vaccine recipients, the study compared SARS-CoV-2 spike-specific CD4+ TCR repertoires from before mRNA vaccination with those from after it. Altogether, around 9 COVID-19 convalescent patients and several SARS-CoV-2-naive healthy vaccine recipients made up the full study. Cultures from other donors in the study were sequenced with the Oncomine TCR Beta short-read assay on an Illumina iSeq 100. Beyond this particular receptor, the publication reports: Both infection-induced and vaccine-induced clones contracted markedly at late post-vaccination timepoints, which is consistent with waning T cell responses. In convalescent patients, the post-vaccine spike-reactive repertoire was composed mainly of new vaccine-induced clones that were largely distinct from infection-induced clones. The study was limited by a small number of convalescent patients and lacked early post-infection timepoints.

The germline V and J ends show losses of 4 bases and 3 bases respectively, and no gene match explains 6 bases of the junction. The CDR3 sequence holds 15 residues, the cysteine and phenylalanine included. Of all the DNA, just the CDR3 is kept, 45 bases in frame from base 1. From a lookup of the germline V gene, CDR1 and CDR2 are MGHRA and YSYEKL. For this clone: Its antigen is currently not known. Base qualities are missing; no much larger clone stands one base away.

To identify antigen-specific CD4+ T cell clonotypes by their expansion, the ViraFEST assay first stimulated PBMC with viral peptide pools and then applied TCR sequencing. After approximately 11 days of culture, CD4+ T cells were isolated with the EasySep CD4+ T cell isolation kit. PCR-confirmed SARS-CoV-2 infection had occurred in convalescent patients between March and December 2020, before the Alpha, Beta and Delta variants emerged in the United States. A few million PBMC per well were cultured with 10 ug/ml peptides in IMDM containing roughly 5% human AB serum, approximately 10 IU/ml IL-2 and gentamicin. On days 3 and 7, half of the culture medium was replaced with fresh IL-2-containing medium. Unless noted otherwise, every peptide stimulation condition was cultured in triplicate wells. Using Ficoll-Paque Plus gradient centrifugation, PBMC were separated from whole blood and then either used fresh or cryopreserved at -140C. Overlapping peptide pools spanned the spike proteins of SARS-CoV-2 and the common cold coronaviruses HCoV-NL63, HCoV-OC43 and HCoV-229E. The QIAamp micro DNA kit was used to extract genomic DNA from the cultured CD4+ T cells.

Library method: the immunoSEQ multiplex PCR assay. DNA from the cultured and isolated CD4+ T cells underwent TCR beta CDR3 sequencing. Concerning the study's data processing: Non-productive TCR sequences were discarded, and reads were trimmed to the CDR3 region, with only CDR3s of 7 or more amino acids retained. The MANAFEST web app was used to identify antigen-specific clonotypes by comparing expansion in peptide wells with expansion in reference cultures. For clones to be considered positive, expansion at FDR<0.05 versus reference and all other wells, an odds ratio above 5, and a frequency above 0.1% in two replicate wells were required. Clonotypes significantly expanded in SARS-CoV-2 spike wells and in at least one common cold coronavirus spike condition were defined as cross-reactive. CDR3 similarity was assessed by Levenshtein distance using the stringdist R package, and unrooted trees were constructed with ape in R 3.6.1. Here the immuneACCESS table is served through TCRdb, limited to in-frame sequences with V and J called. Missing clones are a known gap in these copies; in checked studies unresolved V genes cover under half, and the rest lacks a known reason. Clonal size and the V and J genes are those of that table, whereas D and trimming came from the DNA. This sample holds 20,000 to 30,000 clones; less than 85% were observed only once. Roughly 15% of the sample is in the top ten clones.

The V gene is TRBV4-1 and the J gene is TRBJ2-1, with 7 bases aligning to TRBD1. This sequence originates from a human donor who had a prior SARS-CoV-2 infection. The sample here was CD4+ T cells from PBMCs cultured with SARS-CoV-2 spike peptides, taken before COVID-19 vaccination. What this sample's cell subset or site label stands for: SARS-CoV-2 spike overlapping peptide pool stimulation. The CDR3 region reads CASSRVGQLYNEQFF. The nucleotide sequence reads TGCGCCAGCAGCCGCGTGGGACAGCTCTACAATGAGCAGTTCTTC.